This T cell receptor beta chain was captured by sequencing in a study of T-cell reconstitution after alpha-beta-depleted transplantation in children. Germline assignment: CDR1 MDHEN and CDR2 SYDVKM. Deletions cut 6 bases from V and 6 bases from J, with 11 bases between. The CDR3 spans 13 residues. Unique molecular identifiers were built into the TCRbeta library. TCRdb reprocessed the PCR reads with MiXCR, giving one entry per CDR3 protein. The sample carries 200,000 to 300,000 distinct CDR3 sequences, roughly a quarter recorded once. The chain links TRBV28 to TRBJ1-4; D remains unclear. The clonotype was recovered from a female patient younger than 10 who had a stem cell transplant for congenital amegakaryocytic thrombocytopenia, so the T cells may come from the graft donor. The sequenced sample was PBMCs, mostly from graft donor cells, obtained 360 days after TCRalphabeta/CD19-depleted stem cell transplant. The CDR3 nucleotides are TGTGCCAGCAGACTAGAGTCGGATGAAAAACTGTTTTTT. It encodes CASRLESDEKLFF.